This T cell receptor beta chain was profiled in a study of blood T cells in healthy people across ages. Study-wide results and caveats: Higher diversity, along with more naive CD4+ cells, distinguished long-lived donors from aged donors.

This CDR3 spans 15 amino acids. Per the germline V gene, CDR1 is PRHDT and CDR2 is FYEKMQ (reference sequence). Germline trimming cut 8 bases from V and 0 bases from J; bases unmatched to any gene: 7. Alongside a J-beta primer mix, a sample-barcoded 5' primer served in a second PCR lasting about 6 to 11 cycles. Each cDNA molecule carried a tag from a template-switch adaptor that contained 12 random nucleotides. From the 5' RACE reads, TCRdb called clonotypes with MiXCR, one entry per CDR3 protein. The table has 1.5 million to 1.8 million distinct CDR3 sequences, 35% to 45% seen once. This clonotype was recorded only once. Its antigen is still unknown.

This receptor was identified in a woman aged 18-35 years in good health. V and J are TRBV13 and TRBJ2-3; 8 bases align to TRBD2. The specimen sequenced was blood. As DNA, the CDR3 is TGTGCCAGCGGTCGACTAGCGCTAAGCACAGATACGCAGTATTTT. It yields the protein CASGRLALSTDTQYF.